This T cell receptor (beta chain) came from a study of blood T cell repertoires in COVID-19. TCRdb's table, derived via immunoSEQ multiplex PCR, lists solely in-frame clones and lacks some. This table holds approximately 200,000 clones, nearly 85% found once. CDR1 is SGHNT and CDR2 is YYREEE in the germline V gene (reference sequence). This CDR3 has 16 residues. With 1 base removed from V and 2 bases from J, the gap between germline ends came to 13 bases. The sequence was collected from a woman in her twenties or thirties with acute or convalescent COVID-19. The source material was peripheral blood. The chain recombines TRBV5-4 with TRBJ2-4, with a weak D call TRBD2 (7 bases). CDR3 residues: CASSLRGGVTKNIQYF. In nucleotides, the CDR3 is TGTGCCAGCAGCTTGAGGGGGGGTGTAACCAAAAACATTCAGTACTTC. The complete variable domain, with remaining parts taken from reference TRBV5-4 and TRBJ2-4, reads ETGVTQSPTHLIKTRGQQVTLRCSSQSGHNTVSWYQQALGQGPQFIFQYYREEENGRGNFPPRFSGLQFPNYSSELNVNALELDDSALYLCASSLRGGVTKNIQYFGAGTRLSVL.